This T cell receptor beta chain was identified in a study of cytomegalovirus exposure and HLA in healthy donors. Study in general: Of all 400 or so donors who were genotyped, roughly 83% belonged to the Caucasian-associated ancestry cluster.

Both 60 Vbeta primers and 13 Jbeta primers went into the PCR. The table came from immunoSEQ multiplex PCR; TCRdb's copy has only in-frame clones and leaves some out. Of around 200,000 clones in the sample, 75% to 90% were seen once. Findings and caveats of the study: In an earlier analysis, about 90% or about 30%: the productive usage of most TCR beta V segments. Despite most TCR sequences being rare, some public TCRs occurred in many donors. A link between a missense DCLRE1C variant and TCR beta V- and J-gene trimming emerged from a later analysis.

Comments on this clone: The antigen is unknown.

V lost 1 base, J lost 9 bases, and 11 bases lay in between. This CDR3 is 14 amino acids long. CDR1 and CDR2 (germline): SGHDT, YYEEEE. Sample: PBMCs. The rearrangement links TRBV5-6 to TRBJ1-6, with TRBD1 as a possible D gene (5 bases). The sequence was obtained from a man aged 35 to 55 in good health and CMV-seropositive. The CDR3: CASSLNSGGSPLHF. The DNA of the CDR3 is TGTGCCAGCAGCTTGAATTCCGGGGGTTCACCCCTCCACTTT.